One and the same sample provided the 13 T cell receptor beta chains below, sequenced in a study of T cell changes during pregnancy in multiple sclerosis. Method: immunoSEQ multiplex PCR; TCRdb's copy keeps in-frame clones and lacks some. This sample has tens of thousands of clones, with approximately 92% found just once. The specimen comprised peripheral blood, sampled in the third trimester of pregnancy. These receptors were taken from a female donor in good health, enrolled as a control in a pregnancy study.

J is TRBJ2-3 and V is TRBV27; 7 bases line up with TRBD1. This CDR3 spans 18 amino acids. Per germline, CDR1 MNHEY and CDR2 SMNVEV (reference sequence). J gave up 1 base and V 7 bases, and 17 bases lay outside the gene matches. CDR3 nucleotides: TGTGCCAGCACTTATGGGGAAACAGGGGCCCAGGGCACAGATACGCAGTATTTT. This codes for CASTYGETGAQGTDTQYF.

This chain joins TRBV11-2 and TRBJ2-7, with 8 bases lining up with TRBD2. CDR3 size: 17 residues. Germline CDR1 is SGHAT and CDR2 is FQNNGV. Trimming at V came to 4 bases and at J to 0 bases, leaving 11 bases not matched to a gene. CDR3 amino acids: CASSYSPPTSGSYEQYF. In DNA form, the CDR3 reads TGTGCCAGCAGCTATTCCCCACCTACTAGCGGCTCCTACGAGCAGTACTTC.

The chain is built from TRBV6-5 and TRBJ1-1; D not certain. The length of the CDR3 is 15 residues. V dropped 7 bases and J dropped 1 base, with 16 bases sitting between them. Germline V gene lookup returns CDR1 MNHEY and CDR2 SVGAGI. DNA for the CDR3: TGTGCCAGCACCTTAAAGGAGGGATCGAACACTGAAGCTTTCTTT. Its protein is CASTLKEGSNTEAFF.

The rearrangement uses TRBV7-7 and TRBJ2-2, with D possibly matching TRBD1 (6 bases). The CDR3 runs 16 residues. Per the germline V gene, CDR1 is SSHAT and CDR2 is FNYEAQ (reference sequence). Between the trimmed V and J ends, which lost 5 bases and 1 base, there was a span of 14 bases. The chain's CDR3 is CASSPQGPGNTGELFF. The DNA of the CDR3 is TGTGCCAGCAGCCCCCAGGGGCCCGGGAACACCGGGGAGCTGTTTTTT.

The V and J genes are TRBV9 and TRBJ1-1; D possibly corresponds to TRBD1 (5 bases). V was cut by 3 bases and J by 1 base, with 16 bases left in between. This CDR3 contains 16 residues. Germline assignment: CDR1 SGDLS and CDR2 YYNGEE. CDR3 region: CASSARVAGPNTEAFF. CDR3 sequence (DNA): TGTGCCAGCAGCGCAAGGGTGGCGGGGCCGAACACTGAAGCTTTCTTT.

V is TRBV27 and J is TRBJ2-1, with 14 nucleotides matching TRBD2. V trimming: 2 bases; J trimming: 9 bases; junction bases outside the gene matches: 12. This CDR3 spans 18 amino acids. The V gene's germline CDR1 is MNHEY and CDR2 SMNVEV (reference sequence). CDR3 DNA sequence: TGTGCCAGCAGTTTAGGGGACCGACGACTAGCGGGAGGGCCTGAGCAGTTCTTC. The encoded protein is CASSLGDRRLAGGPEQFF.

This chain uses TRBV5-4 with TRBJ2-7; D gene ambiguous. V was clipped by 0 bases and J by 6 bases, with 10 bases between them. The length of the CDR3 is 13 residues. Germline V gene lookup returns CDR1 SGHNT and CDR2 YYREEE (reference sequence). The CDR3 sequence is CASSLVTIGEQYF. CDR3 nucleotides: TGTGCCAGCAGCTTGGTTACTATTGGCGAGCAGTACTTC.

V usage is TRBV21-1 and J usage is TRBJ1-5; the table's TRBD1 call for D was not verified on the DNA. TRBV21-1 is noted as a pseudogene. CDR3 length: 18 residues. The CDR3 nucleotides are TGTGCCAGAATGCATAGTGGACAGGGGCAGGAGGATGGTCAGCCCCAGCATTTT. The encoded protein is CARMHSGQGQEDGQPQHF.

The rearrangement links TRBV7-2 to TRBJ1-4; 8 nucleotides align to TRBD1. Germline-derived CDR1 and CDR2 are SGHTA and FQGNSA. J gave up 8 bases and V 9 bases, and 8 bases lay outside the gene matches. This CDR3 comprises 13 residues. CDR3 residues: CASNRGVYEKLFF. CDR3 nucleotides: TGTGCCAGTAACAGGGGGGTCTACGAAAAACTGTTTTTT.

The rearrangement joins TRBV7-2 to TRBJ1-3; 7 bases match TRBD1. The CDR3 is made up of 14 amino acids. CDR1 is SGHTA and CDR2 is FQGNSA in the germline V gene. The trim removed 5 bases at V and 4 bases at J, leaving 5 bases unmatched. The CDR3 coding sequence is TGTGCCAGCAGCCGGGACAGAGCAGGAAACACCATATATTTT. Encoded protein: CASSRDRAGNTIYF.

The chain couples TRBV27 to TRBJ2-2; TRBD2 matches 14 bases. Germline V gives CDR1 MNHEY, CDR2 SMNVEV (reference sequence). The V and J ends lost 9 bases and 2 bases, in that order; junction bases with no gene match: 11. The CDR3 runs to 18 residues. This CDR3 is CASMKTSGRARNTGELFF. The CDR3 nucleotides are TGTGCCAGTATGAAGACTAGCGGGAGGGCCAGAAACACCGGGGAGCTGTTTTTT.

This clone was seen once. This chain uses TRBV11-2 with TRBJ2-7; 8 nucleotides match TRBD1. V gave up 4 bases and J gave up 1 base; unmatched junction bases: 9. This CDR3 region has 16 residues. CDR1 is SGHAT and CDR2 is FQNNGV in the germline V gene. The CDR3 DNA follows: TGTGCCAGCAGCTCACTAAGGGACAGGCTATCCTACGAGCAGTACTTC. Protein sequence: CASSSLRDRLSYEQYF.

V and J are TRBV27 and TRBJ2-1; possibly TRBD2 for D (6 bases). Germline loops: CDR1 MNHEY, CDR2 SMNVEV (reference sequence). The CDR3 spans 16 residues. Deletions cut 5 bases from V and 0 bases from J, with 14 bases between. The CDR3 region has the DNA TGTGCCAGCAGTCCCCTCGGGGGAAGCTCCTACAATGAGCAGTTCTTC. Translation: CASSPLGGSSYNEQFF.